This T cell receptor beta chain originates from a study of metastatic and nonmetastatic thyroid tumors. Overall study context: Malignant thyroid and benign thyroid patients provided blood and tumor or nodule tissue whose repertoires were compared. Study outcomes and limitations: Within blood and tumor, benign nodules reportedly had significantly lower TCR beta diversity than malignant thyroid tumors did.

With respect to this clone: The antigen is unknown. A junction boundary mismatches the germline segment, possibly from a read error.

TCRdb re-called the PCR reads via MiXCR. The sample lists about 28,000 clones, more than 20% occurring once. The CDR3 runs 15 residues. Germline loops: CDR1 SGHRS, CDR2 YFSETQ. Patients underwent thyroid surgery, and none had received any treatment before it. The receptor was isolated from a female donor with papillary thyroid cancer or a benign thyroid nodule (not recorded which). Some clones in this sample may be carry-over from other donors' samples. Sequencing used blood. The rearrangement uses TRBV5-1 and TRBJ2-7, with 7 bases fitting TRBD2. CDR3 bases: TGCGCCAGCAGCTTGGTCTCAGCGGGATCGGAACCTGGACACTTC. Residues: CASSLVSAGSEPGHF. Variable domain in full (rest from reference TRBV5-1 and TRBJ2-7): KAGVTQTPRYLIKTRGQQVTLSCSPISGHRSVSWYQQTPGQGLQFLFEYFSETQRNKGNFPGRFSGRQFSNSRSEMNVSTLELGDSALYLCASSLVSAGSEPGHFGPGTRLTVT.